The clone carrying this T cell receptor beta chain was counted between two and nine times. Its target is not known. This entry belongs to a study of immune heterogeneity within non-small cell lung tumors. The overall study: A few squamous cell carcinomas, some 11 non-squamous carcinomas and 1 not otherwise specified made up the tumors. Whole-study results and caveats: Largely, high-frequency T-cell receptor beta clonotypes differed from one individual patient to another. Site-unique high-frequency clones occurred alongside identical dominant CDR3 beta clonotypes that recurred across tumor sites within a patient.

Multiplex PCR amplified TCR beta CDR3 with 32 V and 13 J primers. TCRdb recomputed calls from the multiplex PCR reads with MiXCR, one row per CDR3 protein. Of 10,000 or so distinct CDR3 sequences listed, approximately 29% are singletons. Samples each supplied 450 to 700 ng of bulk tumor genomic DNA as template. Far-apart biopsies, several per primary tumor, were taken during surgery. Patients with untreated, newly diagnosed non-small cell lung cancer underwent curative surgery. There were over 12 donors in total. They were all newly diagnosed non-small cell lung cancer patients undergoing surgery with curative intent. Source material: lung tumor tissue. The TCR originated in a woman aged 45-59 years with non-small cell lung cancer.

The CDR3 protein is CASSQDQGLRDTQYF. CDR3 DNA sequence: TGTGCCAGCAGCCAAGATCAGGGACTCAGAGATACGCAGTATTTT. The rearrangement uses TRBV3-1 and TRBJ2-3, with a tentative D call TRBD2 (6 bases). V gave up 0 bases and J gave up 5 bases, with 12 bases separating them. Germline V gene sequence: CDR1 LGHDT, CDR2 YNNKEL (reference sequence). CDR3 length equals 15 residues.